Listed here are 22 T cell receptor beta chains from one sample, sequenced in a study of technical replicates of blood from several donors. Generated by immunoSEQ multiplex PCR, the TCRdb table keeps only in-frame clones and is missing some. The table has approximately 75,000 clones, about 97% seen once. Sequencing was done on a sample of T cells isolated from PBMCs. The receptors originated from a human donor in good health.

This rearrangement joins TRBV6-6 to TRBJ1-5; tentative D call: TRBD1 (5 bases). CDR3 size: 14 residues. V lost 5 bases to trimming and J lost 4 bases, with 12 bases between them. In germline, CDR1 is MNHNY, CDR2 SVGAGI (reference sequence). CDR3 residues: CASSKTGLNQPQHF. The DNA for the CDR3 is TGTGCCAGCAGTAAAACAGGCCTAAATCAGCCCCAGCATTTT.

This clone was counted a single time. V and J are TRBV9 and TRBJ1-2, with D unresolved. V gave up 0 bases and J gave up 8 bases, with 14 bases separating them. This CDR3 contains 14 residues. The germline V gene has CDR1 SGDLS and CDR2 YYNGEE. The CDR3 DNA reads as TGTGCCAGCAGCGTAGATGGGGAGCCGGAAGGCTACACCTTC. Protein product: CASSVDGEPEGYTF.

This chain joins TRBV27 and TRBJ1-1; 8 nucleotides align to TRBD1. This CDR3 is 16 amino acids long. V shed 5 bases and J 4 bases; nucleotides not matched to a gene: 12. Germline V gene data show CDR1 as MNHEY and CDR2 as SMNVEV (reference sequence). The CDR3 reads CASSLQGAEPSTEAFF. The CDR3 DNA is TGTGCCAGCAGTCTCCAGGGGGCGGAGCCGAGCACTGAAGCTTTCTTT.

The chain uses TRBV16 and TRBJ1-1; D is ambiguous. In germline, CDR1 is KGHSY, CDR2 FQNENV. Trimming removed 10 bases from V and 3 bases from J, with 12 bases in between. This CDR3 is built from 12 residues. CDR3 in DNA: TGTGCCACTACGCGGGGTTACACTGAAGCTTTCTTT. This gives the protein CATTRGYTEAFF.

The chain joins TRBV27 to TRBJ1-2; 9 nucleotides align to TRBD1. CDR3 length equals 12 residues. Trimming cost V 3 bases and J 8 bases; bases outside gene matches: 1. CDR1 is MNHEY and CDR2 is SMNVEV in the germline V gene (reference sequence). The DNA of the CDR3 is TGTGCCAGCAGTTTCACAGGGGGCGGCTACACCTTC. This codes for CASSFTGGGYTF.

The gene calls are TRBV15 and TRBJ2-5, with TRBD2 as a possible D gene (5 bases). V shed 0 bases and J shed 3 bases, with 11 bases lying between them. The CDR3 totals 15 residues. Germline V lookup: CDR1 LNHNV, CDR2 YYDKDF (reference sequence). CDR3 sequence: CATSRDRVSEETQYF. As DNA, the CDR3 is TGTGCCACCAGCAGAGATCGGGTTAGCGAAGAGACCCAGTACTTC. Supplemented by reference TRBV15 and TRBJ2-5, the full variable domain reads DAMVIQNPRYQVTQFGKPVTLSCSQTLNHNVMYWYQQKSSQAPKLLFHYYDKDFNNEADTPDNFQSRRPNTSFCFLDIRSPGLGDTAMYLCATSRDRVSEETQYFGPGTRLLVL.

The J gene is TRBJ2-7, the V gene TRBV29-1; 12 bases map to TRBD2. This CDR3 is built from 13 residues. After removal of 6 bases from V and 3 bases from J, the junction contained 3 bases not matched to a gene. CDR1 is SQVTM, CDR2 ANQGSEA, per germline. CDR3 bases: TGCAGCGTGACTAGCGGGAGCCTCTACGAGCAGTACTTC. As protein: CSVTSGSLYEQYF.

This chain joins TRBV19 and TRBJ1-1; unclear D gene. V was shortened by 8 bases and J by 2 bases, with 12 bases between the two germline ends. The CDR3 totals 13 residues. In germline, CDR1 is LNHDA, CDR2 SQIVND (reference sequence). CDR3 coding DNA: TGTGCCAGTGGAGGGTGGGTCAACACTGAAGCTTTCTTT. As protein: CASGGWVNTEAFF.

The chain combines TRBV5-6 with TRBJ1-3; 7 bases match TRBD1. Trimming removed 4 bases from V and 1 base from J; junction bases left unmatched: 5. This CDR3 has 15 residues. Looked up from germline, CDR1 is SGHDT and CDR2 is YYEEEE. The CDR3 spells CASSHLQGSGNTIYF. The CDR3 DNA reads TGTGCCAGCAGCCACTTACAGGGGTCTGGAAACACCATATATTTT.

CDR3 sequence reads: CASSPKAGGWNEQFF. CDR3 nucleotides: TGTGCCAGCAGCCCTAAAGCGGGAGGTTGGAATGAGCAGTTCTTC. The chain links TRBV7-9 to TRBJ2-1; TRBD2 matches at 9 bases. The CDR3 runs to 15 residues. Germline loops: CDR1 SEHNR, CDR2 FQNEAQ (reference sequence). The trim removed 5 bases at V and 7 bases at J, leaving 9 bases unmatched.

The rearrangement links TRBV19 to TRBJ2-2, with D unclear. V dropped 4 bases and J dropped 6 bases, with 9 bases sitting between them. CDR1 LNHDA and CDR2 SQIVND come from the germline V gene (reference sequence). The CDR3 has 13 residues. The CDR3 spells CASSTSDAGELFF. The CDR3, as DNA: TGTGCCAGTAGTACTAGTGACGCCGGGGAGCTGTTTTTT.

As DNA, the CDR3 is TGTGCCACCGGGGACAGCGCCTACGAGCAGTACTTC. This encodes CATGDSAYEQYF. The chain couples TRBV6-1 to TRBJ2-7, with 7 nucleotides matching TRBD1. V lost 10 bases and J lost 2; bases outside the gene matches: 5. There are 12 residues in the CDR3. Per germline, CDR1 MNHNS and CDR2 SASEGT.

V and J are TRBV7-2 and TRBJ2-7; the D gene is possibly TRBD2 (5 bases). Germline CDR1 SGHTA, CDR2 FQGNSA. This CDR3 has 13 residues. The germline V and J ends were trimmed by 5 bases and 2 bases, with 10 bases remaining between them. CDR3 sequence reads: CASSLQRAYEQYF. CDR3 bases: TGTGCCAGCAGCCTTCAGAGGGCCTACGAGCAGTACTTC.

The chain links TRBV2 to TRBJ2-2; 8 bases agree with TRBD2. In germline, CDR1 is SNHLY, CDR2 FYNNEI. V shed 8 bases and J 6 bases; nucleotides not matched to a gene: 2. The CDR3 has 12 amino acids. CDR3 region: CASVAGPGELFF. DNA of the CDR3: TGTGCCAGCGTAGCGGGGCCCGGGGAGCTGTTTTTT.

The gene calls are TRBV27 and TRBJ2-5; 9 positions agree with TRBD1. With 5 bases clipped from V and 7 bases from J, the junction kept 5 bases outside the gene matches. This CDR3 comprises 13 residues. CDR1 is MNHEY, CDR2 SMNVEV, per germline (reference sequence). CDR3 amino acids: CASSLDRGATQYF. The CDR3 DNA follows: TGTGCCAGCAGTCTTGACAGGGGGGCGACCCAGTACTTC.

The CDR3 DNA is TGTGCCAGTAGTATCGGGGGGGGAGGCGCCTACAATGAGCAGTTCTTC. It yields the protein CASSIGGGGAYNEQFF. The rearrangement uses TRBV19 and TRBJ2-1; 8 bases map to TRBD2. V shed 3 bases and J 2 bases; nucleotides not matched to a gene: 6. Per the germline V gene, CDR1 is LNHDA and CDR2 is SQIVND (reference sequence). The CDR3 is 16 residues long.

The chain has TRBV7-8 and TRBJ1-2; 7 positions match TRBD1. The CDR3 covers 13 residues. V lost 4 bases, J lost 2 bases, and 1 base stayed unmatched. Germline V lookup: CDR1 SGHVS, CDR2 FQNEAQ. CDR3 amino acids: CASSSTGNYGYTF. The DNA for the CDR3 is TGTGCCAGCAGCTCGACAGGGAACTATGGCTACACCTTC.

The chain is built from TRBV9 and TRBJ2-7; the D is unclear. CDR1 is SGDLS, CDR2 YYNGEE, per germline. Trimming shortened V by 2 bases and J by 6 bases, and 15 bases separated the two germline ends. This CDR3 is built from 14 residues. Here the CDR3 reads CASSVGLAHTEQYF. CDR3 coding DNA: TGTGCCAGCAGCGTGGGCCTGGCGCACACCGAGCAGTACTTC.

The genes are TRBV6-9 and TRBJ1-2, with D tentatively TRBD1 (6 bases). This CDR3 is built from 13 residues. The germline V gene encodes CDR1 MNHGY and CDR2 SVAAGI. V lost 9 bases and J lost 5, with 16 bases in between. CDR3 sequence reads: CARVGAATYGYTF. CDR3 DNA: TGTGCCAGGGTGGGGGCGGCAACTTATGGCTACACCTTC.

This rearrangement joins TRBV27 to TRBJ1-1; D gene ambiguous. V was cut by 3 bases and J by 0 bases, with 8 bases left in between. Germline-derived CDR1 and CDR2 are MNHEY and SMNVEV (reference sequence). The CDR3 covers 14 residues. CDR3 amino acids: CASSFTDMNTEAFF. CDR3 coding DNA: TGTGCCAGCAGTTTTACAGACATGAACACTGAAGCTTTCTTT.

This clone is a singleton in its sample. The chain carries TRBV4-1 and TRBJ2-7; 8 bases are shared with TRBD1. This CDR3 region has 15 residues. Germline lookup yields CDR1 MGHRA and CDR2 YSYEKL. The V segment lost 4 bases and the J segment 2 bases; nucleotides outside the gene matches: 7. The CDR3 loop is CASSRNRDRTYEQYF. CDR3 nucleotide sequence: TGCGCCAGCAGCCGGAACCGGGACAGGACCTACGAGCAGTACTTC.

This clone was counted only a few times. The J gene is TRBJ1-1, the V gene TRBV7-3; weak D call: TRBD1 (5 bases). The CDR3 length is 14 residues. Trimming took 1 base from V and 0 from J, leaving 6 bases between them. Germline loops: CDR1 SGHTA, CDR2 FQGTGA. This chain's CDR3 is CASSLKGLNTEAFF. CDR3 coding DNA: TGTGCCAGCAGCTTAAAGGGGCTGAACACTGAAGCTTTCTTT.